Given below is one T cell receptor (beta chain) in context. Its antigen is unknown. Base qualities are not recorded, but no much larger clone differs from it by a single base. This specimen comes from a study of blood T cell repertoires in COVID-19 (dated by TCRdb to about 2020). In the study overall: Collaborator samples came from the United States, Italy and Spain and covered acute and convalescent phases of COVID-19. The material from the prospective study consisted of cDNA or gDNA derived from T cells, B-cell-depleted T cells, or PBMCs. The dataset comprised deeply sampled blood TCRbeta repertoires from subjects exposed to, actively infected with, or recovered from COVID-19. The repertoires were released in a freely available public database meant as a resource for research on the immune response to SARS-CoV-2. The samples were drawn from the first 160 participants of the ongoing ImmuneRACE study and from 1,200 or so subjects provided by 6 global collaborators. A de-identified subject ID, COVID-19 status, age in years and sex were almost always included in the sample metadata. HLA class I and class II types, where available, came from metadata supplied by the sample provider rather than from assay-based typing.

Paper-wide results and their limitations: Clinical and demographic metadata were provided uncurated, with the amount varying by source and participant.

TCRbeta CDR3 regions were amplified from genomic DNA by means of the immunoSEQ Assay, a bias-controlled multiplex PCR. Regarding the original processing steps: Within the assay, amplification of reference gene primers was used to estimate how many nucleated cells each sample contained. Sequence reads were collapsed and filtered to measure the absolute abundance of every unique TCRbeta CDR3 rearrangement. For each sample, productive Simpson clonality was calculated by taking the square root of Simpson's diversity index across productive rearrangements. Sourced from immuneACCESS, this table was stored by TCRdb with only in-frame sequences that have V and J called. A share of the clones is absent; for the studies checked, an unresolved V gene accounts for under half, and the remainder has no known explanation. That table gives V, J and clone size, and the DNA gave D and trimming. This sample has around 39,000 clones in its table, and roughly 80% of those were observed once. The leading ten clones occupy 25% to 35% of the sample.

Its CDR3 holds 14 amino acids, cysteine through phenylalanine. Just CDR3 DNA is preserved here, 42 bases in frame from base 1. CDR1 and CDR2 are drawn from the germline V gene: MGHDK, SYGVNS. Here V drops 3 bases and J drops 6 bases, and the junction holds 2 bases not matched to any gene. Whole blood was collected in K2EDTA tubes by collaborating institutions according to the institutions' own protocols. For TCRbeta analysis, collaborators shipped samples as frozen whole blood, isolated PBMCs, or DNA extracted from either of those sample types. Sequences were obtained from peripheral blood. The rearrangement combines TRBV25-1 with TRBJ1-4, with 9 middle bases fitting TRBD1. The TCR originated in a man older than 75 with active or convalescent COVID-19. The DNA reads TGTGCCAGCAGTGACGACAGGGGGGATGAAAAACTGTTTTTT. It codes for CASSDDRGDEKLFF. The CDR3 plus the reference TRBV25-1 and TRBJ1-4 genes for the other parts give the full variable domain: EADIYQTPRYLVIGTGKKITLECSQTMGHDKMYWYQQDPGMELHLIHYSYGVNSTEKGDLSSESTVSRIRTEHFPLTLESARPSHTSQYLCASSDDRGDEKLFFGSGTQLSVL.